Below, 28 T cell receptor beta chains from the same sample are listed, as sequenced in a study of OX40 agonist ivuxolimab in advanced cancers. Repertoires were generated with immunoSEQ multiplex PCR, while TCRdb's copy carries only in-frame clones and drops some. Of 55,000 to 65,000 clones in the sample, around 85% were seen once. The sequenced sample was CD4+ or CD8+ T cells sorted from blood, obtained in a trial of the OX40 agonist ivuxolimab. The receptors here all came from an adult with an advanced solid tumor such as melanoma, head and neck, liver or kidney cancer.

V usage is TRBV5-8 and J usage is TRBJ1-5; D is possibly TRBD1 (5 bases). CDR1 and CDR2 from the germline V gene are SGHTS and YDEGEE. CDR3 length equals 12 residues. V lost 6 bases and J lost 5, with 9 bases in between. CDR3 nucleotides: TGTGCCAGCACCAGGGAGGATCAGCCCCAGCATTTT. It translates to CASTREDQPQHF.

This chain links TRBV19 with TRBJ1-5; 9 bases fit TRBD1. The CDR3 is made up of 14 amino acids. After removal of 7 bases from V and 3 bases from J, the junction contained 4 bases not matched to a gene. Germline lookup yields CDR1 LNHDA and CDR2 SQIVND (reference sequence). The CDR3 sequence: CASMVQGANQPQHF. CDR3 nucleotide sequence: TGTGCCAGTATGGTACAGGGGGCCAATCAGCCCCAGCATTTT.

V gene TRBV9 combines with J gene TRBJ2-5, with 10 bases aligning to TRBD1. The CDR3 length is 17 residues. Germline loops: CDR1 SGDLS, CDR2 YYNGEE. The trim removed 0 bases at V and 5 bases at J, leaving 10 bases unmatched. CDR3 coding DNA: TGTGCCAGCAGCGTAGCCACCGGGACAGGGGCAGGGGAGACCCAGTACTTC. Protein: CASSVATGTGAGETQYF.

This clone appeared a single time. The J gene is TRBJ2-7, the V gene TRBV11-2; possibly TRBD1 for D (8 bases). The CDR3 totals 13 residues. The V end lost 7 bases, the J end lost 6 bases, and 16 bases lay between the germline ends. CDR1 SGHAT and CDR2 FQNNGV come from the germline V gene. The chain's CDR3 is CASNRGEGLEQYF. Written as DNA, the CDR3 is TGTGCCAGCAACAGGGGGGAGGGGCTCGAGCAGTACTTC. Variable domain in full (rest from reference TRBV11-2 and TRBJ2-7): EAGVAQSPRYKIIEKRQSVAFWCNPISGHATLYWYQQILGQGPKLLIQFQNNGVVDDSQLPKDRFSAERLKGVDSTLKIQPAKLEDSAVYLCASNRGEGLEQYFGPGTRLTVT.

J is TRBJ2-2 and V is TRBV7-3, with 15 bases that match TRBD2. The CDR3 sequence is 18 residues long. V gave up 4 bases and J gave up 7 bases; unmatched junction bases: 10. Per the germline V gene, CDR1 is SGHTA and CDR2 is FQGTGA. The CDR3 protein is CASSSSGLAGGPSGELFF. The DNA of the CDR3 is TGTGCCAGCAGCTCCTCAGGACTAGCGGGAGGGCCGAGCGGGGAGCTGTTTTTT.

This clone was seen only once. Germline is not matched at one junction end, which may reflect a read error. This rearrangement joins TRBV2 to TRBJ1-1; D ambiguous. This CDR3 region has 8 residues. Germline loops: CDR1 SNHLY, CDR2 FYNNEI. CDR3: CASNKELF. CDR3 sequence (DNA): TGTGCCAGCAATAAGGAGCTTTTT.

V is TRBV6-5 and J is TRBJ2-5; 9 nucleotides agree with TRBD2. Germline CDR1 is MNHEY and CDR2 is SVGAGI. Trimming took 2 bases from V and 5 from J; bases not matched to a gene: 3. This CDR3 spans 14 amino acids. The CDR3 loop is CASSYAGGRETQYF. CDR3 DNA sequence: TGTGCCAGCAGTTACGCGGGGGGGCGCGAGACCCAGTACTTC.

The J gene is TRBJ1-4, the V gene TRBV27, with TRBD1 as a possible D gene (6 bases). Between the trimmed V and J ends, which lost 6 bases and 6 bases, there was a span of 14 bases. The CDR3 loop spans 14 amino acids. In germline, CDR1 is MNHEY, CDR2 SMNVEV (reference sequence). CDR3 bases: TGTGCCAGCAGCCGCAGGGGAGAATATGAAAAACTGTTTTTT. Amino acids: CASSRRGEYEKLFF.

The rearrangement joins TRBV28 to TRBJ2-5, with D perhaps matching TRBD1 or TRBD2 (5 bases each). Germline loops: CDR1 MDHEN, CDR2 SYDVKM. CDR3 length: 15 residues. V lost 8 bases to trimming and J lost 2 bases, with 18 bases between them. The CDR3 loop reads CASGGNGAGQETQYF. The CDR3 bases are TGTGCCAGCGGGGGAAACGGGGCAGGGCAAGAGACCCAGTACTTC. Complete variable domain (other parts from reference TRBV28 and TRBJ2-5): DVKVTQSSRYLVKRTGEKVFLECVQDMDHENMFWYRQDPGLGLRLIYFSYDVKMKEKGDIPEGYSVSREKKERFSLILESASTNQTSMYLCASGGNGAGQETQYFGPGTRLLVL.

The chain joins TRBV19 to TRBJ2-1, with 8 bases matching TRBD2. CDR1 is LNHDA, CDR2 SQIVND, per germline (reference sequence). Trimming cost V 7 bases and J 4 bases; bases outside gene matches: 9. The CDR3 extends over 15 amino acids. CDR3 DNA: TGTGCCAGTAATTCTCGGGGGGGTATTTACAATGAGCAGTTCTTC. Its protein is CASNSRGGIYNEQFF.

The CDR3 protein is CASSIGGGVGYTF. CDR3 nucleotides: TGTGCCAGTAGTATCGGTGGAGGGGTCGGCTACACCTTC. The chain links TRBV19 to TRBJ1-2, with D perhaps TRBD1 (5 bases). The CDR3 runs to 13 residues. V shed 3 bases and J shed 8 bases, with 13 bases lying between them. Germline-derived CDR1 and CDR2 are LNHDA and SQIVND (reference sequence). The full variable domain, completed using reference TRBV19 and TRBJ1-2, is DGGITQSPKYLFRKEGQNVTLSCEQNLNHDAMYWYRQDPGQGLRLIYYSQIVNDFQKGDIAEGYSVSREKKESFPLTVTSAQKNPTAFYLCASSIGGGVGYTFGSGTRLTVV.

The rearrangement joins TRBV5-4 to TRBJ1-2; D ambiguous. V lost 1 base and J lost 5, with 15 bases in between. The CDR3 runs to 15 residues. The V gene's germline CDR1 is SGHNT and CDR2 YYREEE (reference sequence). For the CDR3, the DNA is TGTGCCAGCAGCTTGAGCCAGAACAGAGCTTATGGCTACACCTTC. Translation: CASSLSQNRAYGYTF.

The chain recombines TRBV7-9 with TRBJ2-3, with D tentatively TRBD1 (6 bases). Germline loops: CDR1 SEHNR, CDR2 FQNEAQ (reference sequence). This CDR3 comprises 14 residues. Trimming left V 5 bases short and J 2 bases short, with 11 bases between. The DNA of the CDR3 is TGTGCCAGCAGCCCCGACAGGACCACAGATACGCAGTATTTT. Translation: CASSPDRTTDTQYF.

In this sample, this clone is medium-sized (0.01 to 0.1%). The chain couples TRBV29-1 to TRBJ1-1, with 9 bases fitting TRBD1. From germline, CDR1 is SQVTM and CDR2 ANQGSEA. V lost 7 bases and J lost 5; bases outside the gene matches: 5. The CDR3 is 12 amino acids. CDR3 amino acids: CSAGQGSTEAFF. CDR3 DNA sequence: TGCAGCGCGGGACAGGGTAGTACTGAAGCTTTCTTT.

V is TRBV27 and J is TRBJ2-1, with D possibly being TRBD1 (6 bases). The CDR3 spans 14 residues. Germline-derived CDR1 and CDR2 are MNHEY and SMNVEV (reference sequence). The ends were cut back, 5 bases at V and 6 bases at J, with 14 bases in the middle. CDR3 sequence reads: CASSNRVSGNEQFF. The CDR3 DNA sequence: TGTGCCAGCAGTAACAGGGTTTCGGGCAATGAGCAGTTCTTC.

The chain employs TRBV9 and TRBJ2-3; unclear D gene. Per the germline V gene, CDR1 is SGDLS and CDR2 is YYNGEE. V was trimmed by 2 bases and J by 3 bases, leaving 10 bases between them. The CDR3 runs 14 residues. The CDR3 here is CASSVEHETDTQYF. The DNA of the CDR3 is TGTGCCAGCAGCGTCGAGCACGAAACAGATACGCAGTATTTT. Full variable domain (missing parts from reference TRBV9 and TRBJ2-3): DSGVTQTPKHLITATGQRVTLRCSPRSGDLSVYWYQQSLDQGLQFLIQYYNGEERAKGNILERFSAQQFPDLHSELNLSSLELGDSALYFCASSVEHETDTQYFGPGTRLTVL.

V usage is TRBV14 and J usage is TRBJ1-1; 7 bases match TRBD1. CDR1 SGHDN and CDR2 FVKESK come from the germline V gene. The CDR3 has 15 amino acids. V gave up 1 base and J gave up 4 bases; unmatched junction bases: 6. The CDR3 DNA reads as TGTGCCAGCAGCCAAGTGACAGGGTACTCCACTGAAGCTTTCTTT. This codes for CASSQVTGYSTEAFF.

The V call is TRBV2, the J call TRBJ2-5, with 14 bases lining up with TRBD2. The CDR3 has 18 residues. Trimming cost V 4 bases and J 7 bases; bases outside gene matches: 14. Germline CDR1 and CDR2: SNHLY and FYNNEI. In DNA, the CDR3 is TGTGCCAGCAGTGTTTGGGGGGGGACTAGCGGGAGTCCTGGGACCCAGTACTTC. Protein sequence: CASSVWGGTSGSPGTQYF.

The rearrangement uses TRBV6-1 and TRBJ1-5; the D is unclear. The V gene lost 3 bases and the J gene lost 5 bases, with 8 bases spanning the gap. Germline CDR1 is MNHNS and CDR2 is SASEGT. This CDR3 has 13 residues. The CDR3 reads CASSDPTDQPQHF. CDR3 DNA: TGTGCCAGCAGTGACCCGACGGATCAGCCCCAGCATTTT.

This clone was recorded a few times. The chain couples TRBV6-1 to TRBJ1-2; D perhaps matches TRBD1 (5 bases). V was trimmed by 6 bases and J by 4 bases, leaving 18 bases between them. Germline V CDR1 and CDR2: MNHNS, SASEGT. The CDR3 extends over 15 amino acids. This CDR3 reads CASRGSFRDFYGYTF. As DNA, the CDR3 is TGTGCCAGCAGGGGGTCCTTTCGGGACTTCTATGGCTACACCTTC.

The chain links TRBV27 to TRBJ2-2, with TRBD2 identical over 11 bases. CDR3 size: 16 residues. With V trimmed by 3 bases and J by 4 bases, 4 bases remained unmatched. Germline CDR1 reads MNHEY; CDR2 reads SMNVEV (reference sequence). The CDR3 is CASSFRLAGGTGELFF. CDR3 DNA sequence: TGTGCCAGCAGTTTTCGTCTAGCGGGAGGCACCGGGGAGCTGTTTTTT.

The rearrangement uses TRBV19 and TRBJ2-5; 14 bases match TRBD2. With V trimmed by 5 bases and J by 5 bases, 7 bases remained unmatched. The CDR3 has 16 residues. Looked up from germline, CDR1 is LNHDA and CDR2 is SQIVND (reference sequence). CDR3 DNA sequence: TGTGCCAGTAGTCCGGGACTAGCGGGAGTCCGCGAGACCCAGTACTTC. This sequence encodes CASSPGLAGVRETQYF.

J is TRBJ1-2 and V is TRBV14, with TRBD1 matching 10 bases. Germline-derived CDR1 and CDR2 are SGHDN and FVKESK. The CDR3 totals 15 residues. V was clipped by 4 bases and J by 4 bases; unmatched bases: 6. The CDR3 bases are TGTGCCAGCAGCCGACAGGGGGCTGCGGCCTATGGCTACACCTTC. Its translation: CASSRQGAAAYGYTF. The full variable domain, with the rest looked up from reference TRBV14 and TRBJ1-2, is EAGVTQFPSHSVIEKGQTVTLRCDPISGHDNLYWYRRVMGKEIKFLLHFVKESKQDESGMPNNRFLAERTGGTYSTLKVQPAELEDSGVYFCASSRQGAAAYGYTFGSGTRLTVV.

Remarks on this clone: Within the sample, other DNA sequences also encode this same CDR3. CDR3 amino acids: CASSLTGGYNQPQHF. The DNA for the CDR3 is TGTGCCAGCAGCTTGACAGGGGGCTACAATCAGCCCCAGCATTTT. The chain links TRBV5-6 to TRBJ1-5; 9 bases are shared with TRBD1. V was pared by 1 base and J by 3 bases, with 2 bases of the junction left unmatched. The CDR3 has 15 residues. Germline assignment: CDR1 SGHDT and CDR2 YYEEEE. Supplemented by reference TRBV5-6 and TRBJ1-5, the full variable domain reads DAGVTQSPTHLIKTRGQQVTLRCSPKSGHDTVSWYQQALGQGPQFIFQYYEEEERQRGNFPDRFSGHQFPNYSSELNVNALLLGDSALYLCASSLTGGYNQPQHFGDGTRLSIL.

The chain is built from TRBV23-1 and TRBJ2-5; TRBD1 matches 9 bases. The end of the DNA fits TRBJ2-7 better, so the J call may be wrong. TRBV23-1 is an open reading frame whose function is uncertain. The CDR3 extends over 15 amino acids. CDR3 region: CASSQPRQGAYEQYF. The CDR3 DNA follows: TGCGCCAGCAGTCAACCACGACAGGGGGCCTACGAGCAGTACTTC.

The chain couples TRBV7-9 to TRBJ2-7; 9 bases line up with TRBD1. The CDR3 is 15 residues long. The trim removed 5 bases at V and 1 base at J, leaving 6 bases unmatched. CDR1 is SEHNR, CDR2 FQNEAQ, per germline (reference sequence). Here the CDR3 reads CASSPGTGRSYEQYF. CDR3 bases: TGTGCCAGCAGCCCCGGGACAGGGAGGTCCTACGAGCAGTACTTC.

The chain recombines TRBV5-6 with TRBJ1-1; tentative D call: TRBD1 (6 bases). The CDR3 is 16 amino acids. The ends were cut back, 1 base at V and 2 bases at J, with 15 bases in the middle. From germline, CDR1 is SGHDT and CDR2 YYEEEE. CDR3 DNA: TGTGCCAGCAGCTTGTGGGGGGCTTGGGGCAACACTGAAGCTTTCTTT. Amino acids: CASSLWGAWGNTEAFF. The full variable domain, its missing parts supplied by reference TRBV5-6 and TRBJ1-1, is DAGVTQSPTHLIKTRGQQVTLRCSPKSGHDTVSWYQQALGQGPQFIFQYYEEEERQRGNFPDRFSGHQFPNYSSELNVNALLLGDSALYLCASSLWGAWGNTEAFFGQGTRLTVV.

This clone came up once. This CDR3 is CASSETSGGSTDTQYF. CDR3 sequence (DNA): TGTGCCAGCAGCGAGACTAGCGGGGGAAGCACAGATACGCAGTATTTT. The V call is TRBV28, the J call TRBJ2-3, with TRBD2 identical over 12 bases. With 6 bases clipped from V and 0 bases from J, the junction kept 4 bases outside the gene matches. The CDR3 covers 16 residues. From germline, CDR1 is MDHEN and CDR2 SYDVKM.